This passage covers 25 T cell receptor beta chains from one sample sequenced in a study of T-cell reconstitution after alpha-beta-depleted transplantation in children. Unique molecular identifiers were incorporated when the TCRbeta library was constructed. TCRdb processed the PCR reads anew with MiXCR; each CDR3 protein has one entry. The sample carries approximately 640,000 distinct CDR3 sequences, 16% recorded once. This material consisted of PBMCs from the stem cell graft donor, taken from the stem cell graft. Receptor source: a human donor who donated a stem cell graft to a child with acute myeloid leukemia.

Ten or more counts support this clonotype. The chain recombines TRBV20-1 with TRBJ2-3, with D maybe TRBD2 (6 bases). The CDR3 totals 14 residues. Germline CDR1 is DFQATT and CDR2 is SNEGSKA (reference sequence). Between the trimmed V and J ends, which lost 3 bases and 0 bases, there was a span of 10 bases. In DNA, the CDR3 is TGCAGTGCTAGGGAGGGTTCGAGCACAGATACGCAGTATTTT. Its translation: CSAREGSSTDTQYF.

This clonotype has at least ten counts. CDR3 sequence reads: CSAASRQRGTDTQYF. The CDR3 region has the DNA TGCAGTGCTGCTAGTCGCCAGCGGGGGACAGATACGCAGTATTTT. This chain uses TRBV20-1 with TRBJ2-3; TRBD2 matches at 8 bases. The length of the CDR3 is 15 residues. The V segment lost 5 bases and the J segment 3 bases; nucleotides outside the gene matches: 10. The germline V gene encodes CDR1 DFQATT and CDR2 SNEGSKA (reference sequence).

This clonotype was seen many times. V gene TRBV6-5 combines with J gene TRBJ2-2; D gene unclear. Trimming took 7 bases from V and 6 from J, leaving 12 bases between them. This CDR3 spans 13 amino acids. Germline V gene lookup returns CDR1 MNHEY and CDR2 SVGAGI. Here the CDR3 DNA reads TGTGCCAGCAAGCGCGAAGGCGCCGGGGAGCTGTTTTTT. This encodes CASKREGAGELFF.

This clonotype appeared once. The V gene is TRBV27, the J gene TRBJ2-4; the D is unclear. Germline values: CDR1 MNHEY, CDR2 SMNVEV (reference sequence). V lost 8 bases and J 0 bases, leaving 14 bases between the germline ends. CDR3 length: 15 amino acids. The CDR3 reads CASAYGGIAKNIQYF. Here the CDR3 DNA reads TGTGCCAGCGCCTACGGCGGAATAGCCAAAAACATTCAGTACTTC.

This clonotype occurred many times. V and J are TRBV12-3 or TRBV12-4 and TRBJ2-1, with 10 bases fitting TRBD2. The CDR3 contains 16 residues. The V gene end was trimmed by 5 bases and the J gene end by 5 bases; junction bases not matched to a gene: 9. CDR3 protein: CASSRRTSGGHNEQFF. The CDR3 DNA reads TGTGCCAGCAGTCGTCGGACTAGCGGAGGCCACAATGAGCAGTTCTTC.

This clonotype has just a few counts. The CDR3, as DNA: TGTGCCAGCAGCTTCCGGGGTCGGGAGCAGTACGTC. Translation: CASSFRGREQYV. This chain connects TRBV7-9 to TRBJ2-7; D is perhaps TRBD2 (5 bases). Looked up from germline, CDR1 is SEHNR and CDR2 is FQNEAQ (reference sequence). This CDR3 spans 12 amino acids. The V end lost 3 bases, the J end lost 7 bases, and 10 bases lay between the germline ends.

This clonotype was found many times. The chain recombines TRBV13 with TRBJ2-3; tentatively, D is TRBD1 (5 bases). The CDR3 runs to 15 residues. Trimming removed 0 bases from V and 0 bases from J, with 7 bases in between. The germline V gene encodes CDR1 PRHDT and CDR2 FYEKMQ (reference sequence). For the CDR3, the DNA is TGTGCCAGCAGCTTAGGACAGGACAGCACAGATACGCAGTATTTT. Translation gives CASSLGQDSTDTQYF.

V gene TRBV7-2 combines with J gene TRBJ1-5, with TRBD1 identical over 11 bases. This CDR3 contains 16 residues. Trimming took 1 base from V and 4 from J; bases not matched to a gene: 3. Germline CDR1 SGHTA, CDR2 FQGNSA. The CDR3: CASSLVGTGGNQPQHF. The CDR3 nucleotides read TGTGCCAGCAGCTTAGTAGGGACAGGGGGTAATCAGCCCCAGCATTTT.

This clonotype has ten or more counts. V usage is TRBV20-1 and J usage is TRBJ1-5; D unclear. V lost 6 bases to trimming and J lost 2 bases, with 14 bases between them. This CDR3 is built from 14 residues. The V gene's germline CDR1 is DFQATT and CDR2 SNEGSKA (reference sequence). CDR3 DNA: TGCAGTGCCAGTCCCCCTAGGGGCAATCAGCCCCAGCATTTT. It specifies CSASPPRGNQPQHF.

The chain uses TRBV15 and TRBJ2-3; tentatively, D is TRBD2 (5 bases). The CDR3 length is 16 residues. V dropped 0 bases and J dropped 1 base, with 11 bases sitting between them. From germline, CDR1 is LNHNV and CDR2 YYDKDF (reference sequence). CDR3 bases: TGTGCCACCAGCAGAGACAACTCGGAGGGCACAGATACGCAGTATTTT. Residues: CATSRDNSEGTDTQYF.

This clonotype was observed a few times. The V and J genes are TRBV2 and TRBJ2-7, with D hard to call. Germline V gene sequence: CDR1 SNHLY, CDR2 FYNNEI. Trimming left V 8 bases short and J 2 bases short, with 13 bases between. This CDR3 is built from 13 residues. The CDR3, as DNA: TGTGCCAGCGCCCATGTCGTCGCCTACGAGCAGTACGTC. The encoded protein is CASAHVVAYEQYV.

This clonotype was observed many times. The CDR3 nucleotides read TGCGCCAGCAGCCAAGATAGCTCTGGAAACACCATATATTTT. Residues: CASSQDSSGNTIYF. The V gene is TRBV4-3, the J gene TRBJ1-3, with unresolved D. Germline CDR1 and CDR2: LGHNA and YSLEER. With 0 bases removed from V and 0 bases from J, the gap between germline ends came to 3 bases. There are 14 residues in the CDR3.

This clonotype has a count of ten or more. The gene calls are TRBV29-1 and TRBJ2-7; TRBD1 agrees at 8 bases. CDR3 length: 13 residues. J gave up 2 bases and V 7 bases, and 7 bases lay outside the gene matches. The germline V gene encodes CDR1 SQVTM and CDR2 ANQGSEA. In DNA form, the CDR3 reads TGCAGCGCCTCGGACAGGGAGACCTACGAGCAGTACTTC. The encoded protein is CSASDRETYEQYF.

This clonotype was observed at least ten times. The chain has TRBV20-1 and TRBJ2-1; the D is unclear. The germline CDR1 and CDR2 sequences are DFQATT and SNEGSKA (reference sequence). The ends were cut back, 0 bases at V and 5 bases at J, with 8 bases in the middle. This CDR3 spans 13 amino acids. CDR3 amino acids: CSAREASNNEQFF. CDR3 nucleotides: TGCAGTGCTAGAGAAGCATCTAACAATGAGCAGTTCTTC.

The CDR3 spells CASSQQGWTDTQYF. The CDR3 coding sequence is TGCGCCAGCAGCCAACAGGGGTGGACAGATACGCAGTATTTT. The V gene is TRBV4-3, the J gene TRBJ2-3; D may be TRBD1 (6 bases). V lost 2 bases to trimming and J lost 3 bases, with 9 bases between them. From germline, CDR1 is LGHNA and CDR2 YSLEER. This CDR3 is built from 14 residues.

This clonotype was picked up many times. The chain joins TRBV4-3 to TRBJ2-1, with 9 bases aligning to TRBD2. Germline CDR1 LGHNA, CDR2 YSLEER. This CDR3 has 15 amino acids. Unmatched junction bases numbered 5, after V lost 1 base and J lost 7 bases. CDR3 sequence reads: CASSQVAGAWNEQFF. The CDR3, as DNA: TGCGCCAGCAGCCAAGTAGCGGGGGCGTGGAATGAGCAGTTCTTC.

Worth noting for this clonotype: Compared with germline, one end of the junction differs, possibly owing to a read error. V gene TRBV20-1 combines with J gene TRBJ1-5, with 7 bases lining up with TRBD1. CDR3 size: 16 residues. Germline assignment: CDR1 DFQATT and CDR2 SNEGSKA (reference sequence). This chain's CDR3 is CSAGDRTGGGNQPQHF. The CDR3 nucleotides are TGCAGTGCTGGAGACCGGACAGGAGGGGGCAATCAGCCCCAGCATTTT.

This clonotype was seen more than once but under ten times. This chain uses TRBV29-1 with TRBJ2-3; TRBD1 aligns across 10 bases. CDR3 length: 14 residues. Trimming at V came to 6 bases and at J to 1 base, leaving 4 bases not matched to a gene. The germline CDR1 and CDR2 sequences are SQVTM and ANQGSEA. The CDR3 region is CSVTGTGGTDTQYF. CDR3 sequence (DNA): TGCAGCGTAACCGGGACAGGGGGCACAGATACGCAGTATTTT.

The chain combines TRBV10-3 with TRBJ1-5; a weak D match, TRBD1 (5 bases). The CDR3 length is 12 residues. Trimming shortened V by 10 bases and J by 7 bases, and 14 bases separated the two germline ends. The V gene's germline CDR1 is ENHRY and CDR2 SYGVKD. This CDR3 reads CATSRERQPQHF. In nucleotides, the CDR3 is TGTGCCACCTCCAGGGAAAGACAGCCCCAGCATTTT.

This clonotype was seen a few times. The chain combines TRBV7-9 with TRBJ2-6; D might be TRBD1 (6 bases). The V gene lost 4 bases and the J gene lost 0 bases, with 13 bases spanning the gap. The CDR3 is 17 residues long. Germline lookup yields CDR1 SEHNR and CDR2 FQNEAQ (reference sequence). CDR3 DNA sequence: TGTGCCAGCAGCTCTGGACAGCTGAGCTCTGGGGCCAACGTCCTGACTTTC. Translating it yields CASSSGQLSSGANVLTF.

In this sample, this clonotype turned up a few times. The chain employs TRBV29-1 and TRBJ1-1, with D possibly TRBD1 on 5 matching bases. V lost 1 base and J 1 base, leaving 13 bases between the germline ends. The CDR3 totals 15 residues. Germline V lookup: CDR1 SQVTM, CDR2 ANQGSEA. The CDR3 loop is CSVEAPGGENTEAFF. The CDR3 coding sequence is TGCAGCGTTGAAGCTCCCGGGGGGGAGAACACTGAAGCTTTCTTT.

This clonotype was counted many times. The J gene is TRBJ2-3, the V gene TRBV7-8; D is unresolved. Germline V CDR1 and CDR2: SGHVS, FQNEAQ. This CDR3 contains 15 residues. The V end was cut by 5 bases, the J end by 2 bases, with 14 bases between. The CDR3 here is CASSPDVGTTDTQYF. CDR3 DNA: TGTGCCAGCAGCCCCGACGTGGGCACCACAGATACGCAGTATTTT. The variable domain in full, with the rest retrieved from reference TRBV7-8 and TRBJ2-3, is GAGVSQSPRYKVAKRGQDVALRCDPISGHVSLFWYQQALGQGPEFLTYFQNEAQLDKSGLPSDRFFAERPEGSVSTLKIQRTQQEDSAVYLCASSPDVGTTDTQYFGPGTRLTVL.

Many counts were recorded for this clonotype. V usage is TRBV27 and J usage is TRBJ2-1; D is unclear. CDR3 length: 14 residues. The germline gives CDR1 MNHEY, CDR2 SMNVEV (reference sequence). Trimming took off 6 bases at V and 8 bases at J, with 17 bases between the two ends. Here the CDR3 DNA reads TGTGCCAGCAGACGCTTATTAGGTGTCTATGAGCAGTTCTTC. It yields the protein CASRRLLGVYEQFF.

The chain joins TRBV29-1 to TRBJ1-5; 8 bases map to TRBD1. The CDR3 sequence is 14 residues long. The germline V gene has CDR1 SQVTM and CDR2 ANQGSEA. J gave up 2 bases and V 7 bases, and 7 bases lay outside the gene matches. The CDR3 bases are TGCAGCGCCGGGACAGGTTTGGGCAATCAGCCCCAGCATTTT. It specifies CSAGTGLGNQPQHF.

The chain joins TRBV28 to TRBJ2-1, with TRBD1 matching 8 bases. The CDR3 spans 11 residues. V trimming: 6 bases; J trimming: 13 bases; junction bases outside the gene matches: 5. Germline CDR1 MDHEN, CDR2 SYDVKM. The CDR3 DNA is TGTGCCAGCAGAGCCGGGACAGGCCAGTTCTTC. Translating gives CASRAGTGQFF.